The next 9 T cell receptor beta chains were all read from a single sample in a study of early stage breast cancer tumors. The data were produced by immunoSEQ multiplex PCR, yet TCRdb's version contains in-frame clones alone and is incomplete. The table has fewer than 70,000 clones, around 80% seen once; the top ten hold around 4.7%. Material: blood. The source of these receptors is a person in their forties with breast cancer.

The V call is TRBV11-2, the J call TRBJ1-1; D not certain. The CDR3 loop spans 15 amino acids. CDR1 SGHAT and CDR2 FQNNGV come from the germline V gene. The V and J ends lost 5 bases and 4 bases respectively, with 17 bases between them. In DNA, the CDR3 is TGTGCCAGCAGCGCGGCCGCGTGGTCTAGCACTGAAGCTTTCTTT. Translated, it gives CASSAAAWSSTEAFF. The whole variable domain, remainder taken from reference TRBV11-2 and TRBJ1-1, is EAGVAQSPRYKIIEKRQSVAFWCNPISGHATLYWYQQILGQGPKLLIQFQNNGVVDDSQLPKDRFSAERLKGVDSTLKIQPAKLEDSAVYLCASSAAAWSSTEAFFGQGTRLTVV.

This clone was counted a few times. CDR3 DNA sequence: TGTGCCAGCAGTTTACTCGGTGCTTGGAAACTGTTTTTT. Its protein is CASSLLGAWKLFF. The J gene is TRBJ1-4, the V gene TRBV6-5; D uncertain. CDR1 MNHEY and CDR2 SVGAGI come from the germline V gene. Trimming took 4 bases from V and 11 from J, leaving 14 bases between them. The CDR3 extends over 13 amino acids.

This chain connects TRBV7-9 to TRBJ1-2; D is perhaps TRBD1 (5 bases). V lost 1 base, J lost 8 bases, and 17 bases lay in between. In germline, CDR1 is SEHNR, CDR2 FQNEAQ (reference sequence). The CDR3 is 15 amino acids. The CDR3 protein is CASSLDQGLSGGYTF. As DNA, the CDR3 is TGTGCCAGCAGCTTAGATCAGGGACTCTCGGGCGGCTACACCTTC.

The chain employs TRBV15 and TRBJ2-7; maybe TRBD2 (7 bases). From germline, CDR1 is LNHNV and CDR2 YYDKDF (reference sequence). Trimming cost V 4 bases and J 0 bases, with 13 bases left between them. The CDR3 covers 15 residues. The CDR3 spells CATSINREGSYEQYF. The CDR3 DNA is TGTGCCACCAGCATCAACAGGGAGGGCTCCTACGAGCAGTACTTC.

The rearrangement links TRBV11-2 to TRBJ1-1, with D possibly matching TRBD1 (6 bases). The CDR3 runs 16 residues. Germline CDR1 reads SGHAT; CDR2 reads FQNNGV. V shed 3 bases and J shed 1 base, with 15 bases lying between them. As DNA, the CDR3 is TGTGCCAGCAGCTTTAGCGTAGGGGGAGGGAACACTGAAGCTTTCTTT. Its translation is CASSFSVGGGNTEAFF.

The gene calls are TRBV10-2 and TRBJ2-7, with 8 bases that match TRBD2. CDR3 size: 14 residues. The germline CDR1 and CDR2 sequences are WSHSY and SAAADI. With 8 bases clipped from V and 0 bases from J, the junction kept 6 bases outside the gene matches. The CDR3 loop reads CASLSGSFSYEQYF. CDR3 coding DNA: TGCGCCAGCTTGAGCGGGAGCTTCTCCTACGAGCAGTACTTC.

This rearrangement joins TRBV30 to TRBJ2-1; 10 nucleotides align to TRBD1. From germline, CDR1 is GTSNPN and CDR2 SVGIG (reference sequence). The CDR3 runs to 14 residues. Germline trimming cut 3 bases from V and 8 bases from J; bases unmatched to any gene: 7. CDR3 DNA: TGTGCCTGGAGGAAGGGACAGGGGTACTATGAGCAGTTCTTC. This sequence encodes CAWRKGQGYYEQFF.

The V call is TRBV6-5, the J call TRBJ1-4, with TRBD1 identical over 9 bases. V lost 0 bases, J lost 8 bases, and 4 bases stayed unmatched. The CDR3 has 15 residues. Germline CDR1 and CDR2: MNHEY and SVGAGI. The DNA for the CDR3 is TGTGCCAGCAGTTACTCGAACAGGGGGCGCGAAAAACTGTTTTTT. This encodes CASSYSNRGREKLFF.

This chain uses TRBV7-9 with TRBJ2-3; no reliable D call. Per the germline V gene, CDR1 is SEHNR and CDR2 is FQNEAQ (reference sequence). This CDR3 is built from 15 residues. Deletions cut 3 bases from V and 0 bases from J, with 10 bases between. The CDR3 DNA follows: TGTGCCAGCAGCTTTCAGACCGAGAGCACAGATACGCAGTATTTT. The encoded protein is CASSFQTESTDTQYF.